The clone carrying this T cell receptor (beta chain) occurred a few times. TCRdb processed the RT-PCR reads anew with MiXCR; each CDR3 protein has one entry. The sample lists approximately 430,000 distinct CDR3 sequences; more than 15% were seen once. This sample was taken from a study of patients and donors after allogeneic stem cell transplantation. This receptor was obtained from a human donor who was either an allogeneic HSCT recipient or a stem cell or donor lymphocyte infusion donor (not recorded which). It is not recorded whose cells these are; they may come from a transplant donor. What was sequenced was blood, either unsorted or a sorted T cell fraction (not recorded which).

CDR3 sequence: CASSQGQGKETQYF. DNA of the CDR3: TGTGCCAGCAGCCAGGGACAGGGGAAAGAGACCCAGTACTTC. V gene TRBV7-9 combines with J gene TRBJ2-5; 10 bases map to TRBD1. CDR1 is SEHNR, CDR2 FQNEAQ, per germline (reference sequence). CDR3 length: 14 amino acids. J was trimmed by 3 bases and V by 5 bases; bases with no gene match: 3.